Sequencing of this TCR beta chain was carried out in a study of T cell repertoires in cytomegalovirus infection. About the research overall: CMV infection together with matching HLA type was indicated by public TCR beta signatures. Regarding the study as a whole: Summed frequency of shared TCR beta families picked out CMV carriers who also had the relevant HLA. HLA-C-restricted CMV-specific TCR beta clonotypes were dominant in the ex vivo response.

This clonotype was detected many times. Its antigen is not identified. V was clipped by 1 base and J by 5 bases, with 11 bases between them. Germline CDR1 and CDR2: SGHTA and FQGNSA. The CDR3 loop spans 14 amino acids. TCRdb reprocessed the reads with MiXCR, giving one entry per CDR3 protein. The sample records tens of thousands of distinct CDR3 sequences, around 21% being singletons. The TCR was taken from a human donor in good health (CMV status not recorded). Some clones in this sample may be carry-over from other donors' samples. The sequenced sample was PBMCs, sequenced either directly or after in vitro stimulation (not recorded which). J is TRBJ2-5 and V is TRBV7-2; no clear D gene. CDR3 bases: TGTGCCAGCAGCTTAGGCCAGTCCGGGGAGACCCAGTACTTC. This encodes CASSLGQSGETQYF. The variable domain in full, with the rest retrieved from reference TRBV7-2 and TRBJ2-5, is GAGVSQSPSNKVTEKGKDVELRCDPISGHTALYWYRQSLGQGLEFLIYFQGNSAPDKSGLPSDRFSAERTGGSVSTLTIQRTQQEDSAVYLCASSLGQSGETQYFGPGTRLLVL.